This T cell receptor beta chain comes out of a study of vaccination effects on CD4 cells after COVID-19. Antigen-specific CD4+ T cell clonotypes were called by their expansion after viral peptide-pool culture in ViraFEST. Subsequent to a culture period of nine to ten days, CD4+ T cells were isolated. Everyone in the study got two shots of either the BNT162b2 or mRNA-1273 vaccine. About this clone: Its antigen remains unknown.

V lost 4 bases and J 7 bases, leaving 13 bases between the germline ends. Germline CDR1 and CDR2: LGHDT and YNNKEL (reference sequence). This CDR3 has 13 amino acids. The assay was immunoSEQ multiplex PCR, and TCRdb's table has in-frame clones only and misses some. The sample shows some 30,000 clones, roughly 82% of them seen only once. V and J are TRBV3-1 (or the pseudogene TRBV3-2) and TRBJ2-5; D may be TRBD2 (5 bases). The receptor comes from a human donor who received a COVID-19 vaccine. Some clones in this sample may be carry-over from other donors' samples. Sequencing was performed on CD4+ T cells from PBMCs cultured with HCoV-NL63 spike peptides, taken after COVID-19 vaccination. The CDR3 bases are TGTGCCAGCAGCCGTGAAGGGAGTGGGACCCAGTACTTC. This codes for CASSREGSGTQYF.